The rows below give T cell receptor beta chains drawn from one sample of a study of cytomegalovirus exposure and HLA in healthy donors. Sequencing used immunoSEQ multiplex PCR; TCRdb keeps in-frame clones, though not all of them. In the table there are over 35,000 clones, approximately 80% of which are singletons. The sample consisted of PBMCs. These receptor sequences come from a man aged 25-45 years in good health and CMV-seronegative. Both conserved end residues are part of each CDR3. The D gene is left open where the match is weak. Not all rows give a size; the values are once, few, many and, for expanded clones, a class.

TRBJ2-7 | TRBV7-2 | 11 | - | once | TGTGCCAGCAGAACATCCTACGAGCAGTACTTC | CASRTSYEQYF
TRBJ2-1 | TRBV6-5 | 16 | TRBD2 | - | TGTGCCAGCAGTTACCAAAGCGGGAGGGCCATGAATGAGCAGTTCTTC | CASSYQSGRAMNEQFF
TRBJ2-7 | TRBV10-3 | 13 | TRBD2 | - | TGTGCCACACAGACTAGCGGGTCCTACGAGCAGTACTTC | CATQTSGSYEQYF
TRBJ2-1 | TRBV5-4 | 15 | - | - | TGTGCCAGCAGCTTGATGCTTCGGGGTTACAATGAGCAGTTCTTC | CASSLMLRGYNEQFF
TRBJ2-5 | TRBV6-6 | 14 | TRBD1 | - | TGTGCCAGCAGTTATCAGGGGGCGGCGGAGACCCAGTACTTC | CASSYQGAAETQYF
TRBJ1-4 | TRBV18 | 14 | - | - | TGTGCCAGCTCACCAGGGCAGGGGAGAGAAAAACTGTTTTTT | CASSPGQGREKLFF
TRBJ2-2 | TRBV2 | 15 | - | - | TGTGCCAGCAGTGAACTAGGTGCGAACACCGGGGAGCTGTTTTTT | CASSELGANTGELFF
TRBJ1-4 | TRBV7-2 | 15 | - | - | TGTGCCAGCAGGTTATCGGGAAGTACTAATGAAAAACTGTTTTTT | CASRLSGSTNEKLFF
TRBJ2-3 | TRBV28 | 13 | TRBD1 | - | TGTGCCAGCACCTCTGAGGACAGGATTTCGCAGTATTTT | CASTSEDRISQYF
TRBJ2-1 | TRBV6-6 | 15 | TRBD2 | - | TGTGCCAGCAGTAGGGCGGGAGGGCCGGGGGATGAGCAGTTCTTC | CASSRAGGPGDEQFF
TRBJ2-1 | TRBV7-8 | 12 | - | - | TGTGCCAGCAGCGCGGTCGACGGTGAGCAGTTCTTC | CASSAVDGEQFF
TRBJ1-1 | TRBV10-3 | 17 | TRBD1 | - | TGTGCCATCAGTGAGTCCGTAGGGACAGGGGATTCCACTGAAGCTTTCTTT | CAISESVGTGDSTEAFF
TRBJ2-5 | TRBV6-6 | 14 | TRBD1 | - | TGTGCCAGCACCTCACAGGGGGCGGGTGAGACCCAGTACTTC | CASTSQGAGETQYF
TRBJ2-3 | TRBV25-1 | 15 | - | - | TGTGCCAGCAGTGATGAGGTTCTGTCTACAGATACGCAGTATTTT | CASSDEVLSTDTQYF
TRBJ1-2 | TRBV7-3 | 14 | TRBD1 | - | TGTGCCAGCAGCGGGGGGGGGACAGGGGACGGCTACACCTTC | CASSGGGTGDGYTF
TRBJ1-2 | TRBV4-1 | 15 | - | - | TGCGCCAGCAGTCACCCGGGGGGGCACAACTATGGCTACACCTTC | CASSHPGGHNYGYTF
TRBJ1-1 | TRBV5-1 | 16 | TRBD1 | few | TGCGCCAGCAGCTTGGCGGGGACAGGGGGCGACACTGAAGCTTTCTTT | CASSLAGTGGDTEAFF
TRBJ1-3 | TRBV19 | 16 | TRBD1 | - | TGTGCCAGTAGTGGACGACAGGGGAGCTCTGGAAACACCATATATTTT | CASSGRQGSSGNTIYF
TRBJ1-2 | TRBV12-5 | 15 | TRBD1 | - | TGTGCTAGTGGTTTGGTCCCCGGGACAGGCCCTGGCTACACCTTC | CASGLVPGTGPGYTF
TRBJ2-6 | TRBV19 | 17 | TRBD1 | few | TGTGCCAGTAGATCGACAGGGGTTGACTCTGGGGCCAACGTCCTGACTTTC | CASRSTGVDSGANVLTF
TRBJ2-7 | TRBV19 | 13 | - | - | TGTGCCAGTAGTACAGACCGCGCCTACGAGCAGTACTTC | CASSTDRAYEQYF
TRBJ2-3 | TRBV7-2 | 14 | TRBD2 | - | TGTGCCAGCAGCCGTAGCGGGAGAACAGATACGCAGTATTTT | CASSRSGRTDTQYF